This is a list of T cell receptor beta chains from one sample in a study of T cell responses to AZD1222 COVID-19 vaccine. Profiled with immunoSEQ multiplex PCR; TCRdb holds only in-frame clones, not every one. The repertoire includes 63,000 or so clones, about 85% of them detected once, and approximately 18% sits in the top ten. The sequencing here drew on peripheral blood, taken on day 0 of AZD1222 vaccination. The origin of the receptors is an adult in good health. The CDR3 runs from the conserved cysteine through the conserved F or W. A D gene is named only where the DNA matches it firmly. Size is omitted from some rows. Given values are once, few, many or a class for expanded clones.

V	D	size	J	CDR3	DNA
TRBV21-1	-	-	TRBJ1-5	CASSKGTGADQPQHF	TGTGCCAGCAGCAAAGGGACAGGGGCGGATCAGCCCCAGCATTTT
TRBV7-9	-	-	TRBJ1-4	CASSLRRGVRDEKLFF	TGTGCCAGCAGCTTAAGGAGGGGGGTTCGCGATGAAAAACTGTTTTTT
TRBV7-3	-	-	TRBJ1-1	CASSPNPGAGRWTEAFF	TGTGCCAGCAGCCCAAACCCAGGAGCAGGGAGGTGGACTGAAGCTTTCTTT
TRBV19	TRBD1	-	TRBJ1-1	CASTKDRSGYTEAFF	TGTGCCAGTACTAAGGACAGGTCAGGATACACTGAAGCTTTCTTT
TRBV6-4	TRBD1	few	TRBJ2-1	CASSEGETGGQFF	TGTGCCAGCAGTGAGGGGGAGACAGGGGGACAGTTCTTC
TRBV7-7	TRBD2	-	TRBJ2-5	CASSVGLAGGGETQYF	TGTGCTAGCAGCGTTGGACTAGCGGGGGGTGGGGAGACCCAGTACTTC
TRBV11-3	-	-	TRBJ1-4	CASSFRPNEKLFF	TGTGCCAGCAGCTTTCGACCTAATGAAAAACTGTTTTTT
TRBV6-4	-	-	TRBJ2-1	CASSDSAGLGGQFF	TGTGCCAGCAGTGACTCAGCAGGTTTGGGGGGGCAGTTCTTC
TRBV9	TRBD1	-	TRBJ2-1	CASSGQGNEQFF	TGTGCCAGCAGCGGACAGGGAAATGAGCAGTTCTTC
TRBV27	TRBD1	-	TRBJ2-7	CASSVVGQGLGIGYEQYF	TGTGCCAGCAGTGTCGTCGGACAGGGGTTAGGGATTGGCTACGAGCAGTACTTC
TRBV30	-	-	TRBJ1-4	CAWSGVGGLEKLFF	TGTGCCTGGAGCGGGGTCGGGGGGCTTGAAAAACTGTTTTTT
TRBV6-6	-	-	TRBJ2-7	CASTKSSGPSYEQYF	TGTGCCAGCACCAAGAGCTCGGGTCCCTCCTACGAGCAGTACTTC
TRBV3-1/TRBV3-2	-	once	TRBJ2-5	CASSFKSGLPTETQYF	TGTGCCAGCAGCTTCAAGTCGGGACTCCCGACAGAGACCCAGTACTTC
TRBV15	-	-	TRBJ1-1	CATSTAVMNTEAFF	TGTGCCACCAGCACGGCGGTAATGAACACTGAAGCTTTCTTT
TRBV27	TRBD1	-	TRBJ1-1	CASRTERQGVLTEAFF	TGTGCCAGCAGGACTGAAAGACAGGGGGTTCTCACTGAAGCTTTCTTT
TRBV6-5	-	-	TRBJ1-5	CASSFTGSNQPQHF	TGTGCCAGCAGTTTCACAGGCAGCAATCAGCCCCAGCATTTT
TRBV27	-	-	TRBJ1-6	CASSFTLLGASSYNSPLHF	TGTGCCAGCAGTTTCACCCTTTTGGGCGCGAGCTCCTATAATTCACCCCTCCACTTT
TRBV5-1	-	-	TRBJ1-4	CASSSAGSNEKLFF	TGCGCCAGCAGCTCGGCGGGTTCTAATGAAAAACTGTTTTTT
TRBV27	-	-	TRBJ2-2	CASSLTALRITGELFF	TGTGCCAGCAGTTTAACGGCGCTACGAATTACCGGGGAGCTGTTTTTT
TRBV4-1	TRBD1	-	TRBJ1-2	CASSQWTGINYGYTF	TGCGCCAGCAGCCAATGGACAGGGATTAACTATGGCTACACCTTC
TRBV19	TRBD2	once	TRBJ2-7	CASSARTSGGAREQYF	TGTGCCAGTAGTGCCCGAACTAGCGGGGGGGCTCGGGAGCAGTACTTC
TRBV11-2	-	once	TRBJ1-1	CASSLYEGSNTEAFF	TGTGCCAGCAGCTTATATGAGGGGTCGAACACTGAAGCTTTCTTT
TRBV6-4	-	once	TRBJ1-1	CASSPTGSYPEAFF	TGTGCCAGCAGCCCGACGGGGTCCTACCCTGAAGCTTTCTTT
TRBV11-2	TRBD2	-	TRBJ2-1	CASSYQRGGNEQFF	TGTGCCAGCAGCTATCAGCGGGGGGGCAATGAGCAGTTCTTC
TRBV5-6	TRBD1	once	TRBJ2-6	CASSATTGTGANVLTF	TGTGCCAGCAGCGCAACGACAGGGACTGGGGCCAACGTCCTGACTTTC
TRBV7-3	TRBD1	-	TRBJ1-6	CASSSTGGDSPLHF	TGTGCCAGCAGCTCGACAGGGGGCGATTCACCCCTCCACTTT
TRBV5-6	-	-	TRBJ1-5	CASSSIDQPQHF	TGTGCCAGCAGCTCGATCGATCAGCCCCAGCATTTT
TRBV19	-	-	TRBJ2-3	CASSIATGRTDTQYF	TGTGCCAGTAGTATAGCGACAGGGAGGACAGATACGCAGTATTTT
TRBV15	TRBD1	-	TRBJ2-6	CATSKGQGTANVLTF	TGTGCCACCAGTAAAGGACAGGGTACGGCCAACGTCCTGACTTTC
TRBV7-2	-	-	TRBJ1-1	CASSLEGFVIAEAFF	TGTGCCAGCAGCTTAGAAGGCTTTGTGATCGCTGAAGCTTTCTTT
TRBV19	-	-	TRBJ2-3	CACRAISTDTQYF	TGTGCCTGCCGAGCAATTAGCACAGATACGCAGTATTTT
TRBV5-6	TRBD2	-	TRBJ2-1	CASSLRQRGHNEQFF	TGTGCCAGCAGCTTGCGCCAGCGGGGACACAATGAGCAGTTCTTC
TRBV5-1	TRBD1	once	TRBJ2-7	CASSPDREKYEQYF	TGCGCCAGCAGCCCGGACAGGGAAAAATACGAGCAGTACTTC
TRBV7-2	-	-	TRBJ2-7	CASSLVGGNNYEQYF	TGTGCCAGCAGCCTGGTAGGGGGGAACAACTACGAGCAGTACTTC
TRBV10-2	-	-	TRBJ1-1	CASSDGEQFEAFF	TGCGCCAGCAGTGATGGTGAACAGTTTGAAGCTTTCTTT
TRBV6-1	-	few	TRBJ1-6	CASSESESSYNSPLHF	TGTGCCAGCAGTGAATCGGAGAGCTCCTATAATTCACCCCTCCACTTT
TRBV12-5	TRBD1	-	TRBJ1-1	CASVKGTGAMNTEAFF	TGTGCTAGTGTTAAGGGGACAGGGGCTATGAACACTGAAGCTTTCTTT
TRBV18	-	-	TRBJ1-4	CASKTGNEKLFF	TGTGCCAGCAAAACAGGGAATGAAAAACTGTTTTTT
TRBV7-6	-	-	TRBJ2-1	CASSLHNEQFF	TGTGCCAGCAGCTTACACAATGAGCAGTTCTTC
TRBV9	-	once	TRBJ1-3	CASSREPLYGNTIYF	TGTGCCAGCAGCAGGGAACCCCTCTATGGAAACACCATATATTTT
TRBV3-1/TRBV3-2	-	-	TRBJ1-5	CASSLGTTQNQPQHF	TGTGCCAGCAGCCTCGGGACAACGCAAAATCAGCCCCAGCATTTT
TRBV3-1/TRBV3-2	-	-	TRBJ1-1	CASSQVLHTEAFF	TGTGCCAGCAGCCAAGTTCTTCACACTGAAGCTTTCTTT
TRBV5-1	TRBD1	-	TRBJ1-4	CASSWGTENRKLFF	TGCGCCAGCAGCTGGGGGACAGAAAATAGAAAACTGTTTTTT
TRBV5-6	TRBD2	-	TRBJ2-3	CASSPPTSGGDTQYF	TGTGCCAGCAGCCCGCCGACTAGCGGGGGAGATACGCAGTATTTT
TRBV19	-	-	TRBJ1-4	CASSGAGTAYNEKLFF	TGTGCCAGTAGTGGCGCCGGGACGGCTTATAATGAAAAACTGTTTTTT
TRBV7-8	-	-	TRBJ1-1	CASSPSRNRAEAFF	TGTGCCAGCAGCCCATCTAGGAATCGCGCTGAAGCTTTCTTT
TRBV9	-	once	TRBJ1-5	CASSEQANQPQHF	TGTGCCAGCAGCGAGCAGGCGAACCAGCCCCAGCATTTT